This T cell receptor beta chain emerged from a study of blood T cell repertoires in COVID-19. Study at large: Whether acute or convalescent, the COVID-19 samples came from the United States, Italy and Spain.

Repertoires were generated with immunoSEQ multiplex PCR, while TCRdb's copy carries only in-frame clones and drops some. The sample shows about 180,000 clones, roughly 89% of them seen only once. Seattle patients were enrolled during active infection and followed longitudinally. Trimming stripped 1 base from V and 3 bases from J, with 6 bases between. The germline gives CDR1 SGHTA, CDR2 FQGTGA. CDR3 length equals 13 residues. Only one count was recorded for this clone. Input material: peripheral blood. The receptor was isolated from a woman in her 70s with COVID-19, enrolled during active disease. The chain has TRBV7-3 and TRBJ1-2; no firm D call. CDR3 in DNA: TGTGCCAGCAGCTTAAGCCGAGACTATGGCTACACCTTC. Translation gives CASSLSRDYGYTF.